Given below is one TCR beta chain in context. Its cognate antigen is unknown. Authors' data handling: CDR3 differences across clinicopathological groups were used to build a distant-metastasis classifier for papillary thyroid cancer. TCRdb re-clonotyped the PCR reads via MiXCR. TCRdb's processing, not the study's, gives the V and J calls here. The top ten hold roughly 13% of the sample, which has around 18,000 clones, 29% seen once. Patients underwent thyroid surgery, and none had received any treatment before it. These data originate in a study of metastatic and nonmetastatic thyroid tumors. In the study overall: Malignant thyroid and benign thyroid patients provided blood and tumor or nodule tissue whose repertoires were compared. General observations from the study: Significantly greater TCR beta diversity was reportedly found in malignant thyroid tumors than in benign nodules (in blood and tumor).

Germline CDR1 reads MNHEY; CDR2 reads SVGEGT. The CDR3 totals 14 residues. Trimming stripped 2 bases from V and 5 bases from J, with 12 bases between. The sequence was obtained from a female donor with papillary thyroid cancer or a benign thyroid nodule (not recorded which). Some clones in this sample may be carry-over from other donors' samples. The sample taken for sequencing was tumor tissue. The chain links TRBV6-2 or TRBV6-3 to TRBJ1-2; possible D gene TRBD1, 5 bases. The CDR3 here is CASSYDSPRYGYTF. Written as DNA, the CDR3 is TGTGCCAGCAGTTACGACAGTCCGAGGTATGGCTACACCTTC.